A selection of T cell receptor beta chains follows, all from one sample in a study of blood T cell repertoires in COVID-19. Only in-frame clones appear in the TCRdb table, and some are missing; sequencing was by immunoSEQ multiplex PCR. The sample records about 350,000 clones, 65% to 90% being singletons. The sample was peripheral blood. The receptor set was obtained from a woman aged 55-69 years with COVID-19, enrolled during active disease. Both conserved end residues are part of each CDR3. Fields, in order: V gene, J gene, D gene, CDR3 protein, CDR3 DNA. A D gene is named only where the DNA matches it firmly.

v_gene: TRBV18; j_gene: TRBJ1-2; d_gene: NA; CDR3aa: CASSPPERGSDYGYTF; CDR3nt: TGTGCCAGCTCACCCCCTGAAAGGGGTTCAGACTATGGCTACACCTTC
v_gene: TRBV20-1; j_gene: TRBJ2-3; d_gene: NA; CDR3aa: CSASPRDTQYF; CDR3nt: TGCAGTGCTAGTCCGAGAGATACGCAGTATTTT
v_gene: TRBV3-1/TRBV3-2; j_gene: TRBJ1-5; d_gene: NA; CDR3aa: CASSSQDRPQHF; CDR3nt: TGTGCCAGCAGCTCCCAGGATCGGCCCCAGCATTTT
v_gene: TRBV19; j_gene: TRBJ2-3; d_gene: NA; CDR3aa: CASSMDLDTQYF; CDR3nt: TGTGCCAGTAGTATGGACTTAGATACGCAGTATTTT
v_gene: TRBV4-1; j_gene: TRBJ2-5; d_gene: TRBD2; CDR3aa: CASSHIGGYLETQYF; CDR3nt: TGCGCCAGCAGCCATATCGGGGGGTACTTGGAGACCCAGTACTTC
v_gene: TRBV6-5; j_gene: TRBJ1-2; d_gene: NA; CDR3aa: CASSYSTVGNYGYTF; CDR3nt: TGTGCCAGCAGTTACTCGACAGTTGGTAACTATGGCTACACCTTC
v_gene: TRBV3-1/TRBV3-2; j_gene: TRBJ2-5; d_gene: NA; CDR3aa: CASSQVTGVLETQYF; CDR3nt: TGTGCCAGCAGCCAAGTAACGGGGGTTCTTGAGACCCAGTACTTC
v_gene: TRBV10-3; j_gene: TRBJ1-2; d_gene: NA; CDR3aa: CAISESAQHYGYTF; CDR3nt: TGTGCCATCAGTGAGTCGGCACAGCACTATGGCTACACCTTC
v_gene: TRBV10-3; j_gene: TRBJ2-7; d_gene: NA; CDR3aa: CAISQRDEQYF; CDR3nt: TGTGCCATCAGTCAGCGGGACGAGCAGTACTTC
v_gene: TRBV2; j_gene: TRBJ1-1; d_gene: NA; CDR3aa: CASSEGEGANTEAFF; CDR3nt: TGTGCCAGCAGTGAAGGAGAAGGGGCGAACACTGAAGCTTTCTTT
v_gene: TRBV3-1/TRBV3-2; j_gene: TRBJ2-3; d_gene: TRBD2; CDR3aa: CASSQPGLANSVGTQYF; CDR3nt: TGTGCCAGCAGCCAACCAGGACTAGCCAATTCAGTAGGTACGCAGTATTTT
v_gene: TRBV3-1/TRBV3-2; j_gene: TRBJ2-3; d_gene: TRBD2; CDR3aa: CASSQGYSGDSEDTQYF; CDR3nt: TGTGCCAGCAGCCAAGGATATAGCGGGGATTCGGAAGATACGCAGTATTTT
v_gene: TRBV10-3; j_gene: TRBJ1-6; d_gene: NA; CDR3aa: CAIGSSYNSPLHF; CDR3nt: TGTGCCATCGGGAGCTCCTATAATTCACCCCTCCACTTT
v_gene: TRBV7-9; j_gene: TRBJ2-7; d_gene: TRBD1; CDR3aa: CASRGQVNEQYF; CDR3nt: TGTGCCAGCAGAGGACAGGTCAACGAGCAGTACTTC
v_gene: TRBV4-2; j_gene: TRBJ1-6; d_gene: TRBD1; CDR3aa: CASSQVLTGGTSPLHF; CDR3nt: TGTGCCAGCAGCCAAGTTTTGACAGGGGGCACTTCACCCCTCCACTTT